This T cell receptor (beta chain) was sequenced in a study of CD8+ T cells in alopecia areata. In the study overall: A regimen of oral tofacitinib, 5 to 10 mg twice daily, was given to treated patients. General observations from the study: TCR sharing across patients was less clear than in mice, possibly HLA-related. For lesional scalp, especially alopecia totalis/universalis, clonality was higher than in normal scalp.

RNA extraction and reverse transcription yielded cDNA as sequencing template. The table came from immunoSEQ multiplex PCR; TCRdb's copy has only in-frame clones and leaves some out. The table records 70,000 or so clones, 50% to 75% of them present only once. With regard to this clone: Its antigen remains unknown.

From PBMCs, CD4+ and CD8+ T cells were sorted. Looked up from germline, CDR1 is SGHDT and CDR2 is YYEEEE. The length of the CDR3 is 13 residues. V shed 1 base, J shed 4 bases, and the junction held 1 base outside the gene matches. The chain uses TRBV5-6 and TRBJ1-2; 7 bases fit TRBD1. The source is a human donor with alopecia areata. Sequenced material: CD8+ T cells sorted from blood, taken at week 0. The CDR3 DNA reads TGTGCCAGCAGCTTGACAGGGGTCTATGGCTACACCTTC. The encoded protein is CASSLTGVYGYTF.